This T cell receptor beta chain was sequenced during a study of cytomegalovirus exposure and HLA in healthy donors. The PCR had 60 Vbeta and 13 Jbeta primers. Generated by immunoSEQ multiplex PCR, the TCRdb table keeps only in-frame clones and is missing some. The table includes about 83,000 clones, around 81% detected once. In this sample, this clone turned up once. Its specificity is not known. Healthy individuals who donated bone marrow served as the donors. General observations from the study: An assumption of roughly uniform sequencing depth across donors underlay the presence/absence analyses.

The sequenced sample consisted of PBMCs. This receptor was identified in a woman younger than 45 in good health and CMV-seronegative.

This chain's CDR3 is CASSVDSGDTEAFF. The CDR3 DNA reads TGTGCCAGCAGCGTAGACTCCGGGGACACTGAAGCTTTCTTT. The V gene is TRBV9, the J gene TRBJ1-1; no clear D. The germline gives CDR1 SGDLS, CDR2 YYNGEE. This CDR3 has 14 residues. Trimming pared 0 bases from V and 3 bases from J, leaving 9 bases between.